The source of this T cell receptor (beta chain) is a study of tumor and adjacent non-tumor tissue in lung cancer. Study at large: The cohort had under 15 adenocarcinoma, a couple of squamous cell and 1 small cell patients.

Three rounds of nested PCR, following a modified ARM-PCR protocol, produced the TCRbeta library. From the multiplex PCR reads, TCRdb called clonotypes with MiXCR, one entry per CDR3 protein. Of about 200,000 distinct CDR3 sequences in the sample, approximately 74% are singletons; the top ten hold under 30%. This CDR3 spans 14 amino acids. Germline V gives CDR1 MNHNS, CDR2 SASEGT. Of note for this clonotype: The junction shows a germline mismatch at one end, possibly a read error.

This sample's RNA came from whole unsorted tissue. Between August and November 2014, newly diagnosed, chemotherapy-naive lung cancer patients underwent thoracic surgery in China. Sequenced input: lung tumor tissue. The rearrangement joins TRBV6-1 to TRBJ2-7; 8 positions agree with TRBD1. The origin of this receptor is a man in his 60s with non-small cell lung cancer. Written as DNA, the CDR3 is TGTGCCAGCATCAGAGGGCAGGGGGCCTACAAGCAGTACTTC. Translated, it gives CASIRGQGAYKQYF.